The text below deals with one T cell receptor (beta chain). Its antigen is not identified. Measured with immunoSEQ multiplex PCR; TCRdb has only the in-frame clones, and not every one. The table has some 96,000 clones, approximately 90% seen once. CDR3 length: 14 residues. Trimming left V 2 bases short and J 0 bases short, with 8 bases between. This sample is part of a study of graft-versus-host responses after intestinal transplantation. Study background: Each transplant was multivisceral, liver-intestinal, or isolated intestinal. Recipients uniformly received anti-thymocyte globulin induction, followed by tacrolimus and steroids for approximately 3 years. The study's findings and limits: The authors found GvH clones in recipient marrow, some appearing first in ileum or blood.

This sequence originates from a human patient who received an intestinal transplant, so some T cells may come from the graft donor. The chain links TRBV6-7 to TRBJ2-7, with TRBD2 as a possible D gene (6 bases). TRBV6-7 is reported as an ORF; its role is uncertain. The specimen comprised PBMCs, sampled 453 days after intestinal transplant. CDR3 nucleotide sequence: TGTGCCAGCAGTTACGGGACTGCCTCCTACGAGCAGTACTTC. It yields the protein CASSYGTASYEQYF.